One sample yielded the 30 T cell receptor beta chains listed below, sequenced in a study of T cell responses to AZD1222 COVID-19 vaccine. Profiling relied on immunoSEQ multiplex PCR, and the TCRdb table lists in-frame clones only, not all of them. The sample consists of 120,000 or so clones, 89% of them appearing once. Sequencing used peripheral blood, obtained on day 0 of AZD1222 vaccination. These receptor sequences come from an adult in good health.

CDR3 sequence: CASSLRAQEGYTF. The CDR3 bases are TGTGCCAGCAGCTTGAGGGCTCAGGAGGGCTACACCTTC. The chain employs TRBV11-2 and TRBJ1-2; D not certain. Trimming shortened V by 3 bases and J by 8 bases, and 13 bases separated the two germline ends. The CDR3 is 13 residues long. Germline V gene lookup returns CDR1 SGHAT and CDR2 FQNNGV.

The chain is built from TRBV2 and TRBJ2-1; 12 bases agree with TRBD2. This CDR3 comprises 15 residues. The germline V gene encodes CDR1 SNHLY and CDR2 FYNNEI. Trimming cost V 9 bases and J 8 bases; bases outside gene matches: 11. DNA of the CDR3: TGTGCCAGTAGACTACTAGCGGGGGGCAGGGATGAGCAGTTCTTC. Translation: CASRLLAGGRDEQFF.

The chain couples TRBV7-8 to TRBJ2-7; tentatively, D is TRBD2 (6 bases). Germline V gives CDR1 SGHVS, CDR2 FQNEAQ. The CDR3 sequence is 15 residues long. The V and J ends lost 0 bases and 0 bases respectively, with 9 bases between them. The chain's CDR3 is CASSLAAGSSYEQYF. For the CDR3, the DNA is TGTGCCAGCAGCTTAGCCGCGGGGAGCTCCTACGAGCAGTACTTC.

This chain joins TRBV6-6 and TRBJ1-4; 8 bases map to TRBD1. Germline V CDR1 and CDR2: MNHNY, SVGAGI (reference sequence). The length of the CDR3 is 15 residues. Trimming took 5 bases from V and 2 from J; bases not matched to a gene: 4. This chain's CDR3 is CASSNQGATNEKLFF. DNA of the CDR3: TGTGCCAGCAGTAACCAGGGGGCGACTAATGAAAAACTGTTTTTT.

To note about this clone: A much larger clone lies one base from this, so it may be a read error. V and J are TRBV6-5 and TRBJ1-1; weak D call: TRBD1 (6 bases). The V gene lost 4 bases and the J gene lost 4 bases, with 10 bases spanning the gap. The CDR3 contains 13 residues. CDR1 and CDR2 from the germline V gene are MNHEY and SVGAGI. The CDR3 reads CASSLKGGTEAFF. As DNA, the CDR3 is TGTGCCAGCAGTTTAAAGGGGGGCACTGAAGCTTTCTTT.

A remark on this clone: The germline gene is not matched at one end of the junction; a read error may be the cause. CDR3 DNA: TGTGCCAGCACCTTAACCGAAACCACCTCCTACAATGAGCAGTTCTTC. Translation gives CASTLTETTSYNEQFF. This chain joins TRBV7-6 and TRBJ2-1; no reliable D call. CDR1 is SGHVS and CDR2 is FNYEAQ in the germline V gene. CDR3 size: 16 residues.

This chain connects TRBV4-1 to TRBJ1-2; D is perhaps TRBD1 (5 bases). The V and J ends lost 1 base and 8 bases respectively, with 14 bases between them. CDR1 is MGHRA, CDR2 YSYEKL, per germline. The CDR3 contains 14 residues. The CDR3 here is CASSQAGRVGGYTF. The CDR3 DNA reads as TGCGCCAGCAGCCAAGCGGGCAGGGTTGGGGGCTACACCTTC.

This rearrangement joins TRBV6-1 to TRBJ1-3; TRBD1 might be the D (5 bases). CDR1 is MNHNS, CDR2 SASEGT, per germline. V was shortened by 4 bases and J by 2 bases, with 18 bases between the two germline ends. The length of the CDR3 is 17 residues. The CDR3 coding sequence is TGTGCCAGCAGTGGGTACTCCGGGGGGTTTACTGGAAACACCATATATTTT. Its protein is CASSGYSGGFTGNTIYF.

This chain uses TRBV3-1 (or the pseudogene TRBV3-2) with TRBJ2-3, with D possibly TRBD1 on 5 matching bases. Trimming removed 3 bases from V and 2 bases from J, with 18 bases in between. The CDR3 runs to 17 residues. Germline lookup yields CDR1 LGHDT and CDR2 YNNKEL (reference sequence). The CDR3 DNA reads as TGTGCCAGCAGCCACCCGGGTCAGGGTTGGTACACAGATACGCAGTATTTT. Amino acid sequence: CASSHPGQGWYTDTQYF.

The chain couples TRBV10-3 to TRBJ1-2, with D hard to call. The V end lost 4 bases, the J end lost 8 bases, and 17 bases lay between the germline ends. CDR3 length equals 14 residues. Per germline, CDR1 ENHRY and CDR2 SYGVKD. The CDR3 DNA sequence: TGTGCCATCAGTGGGGCGCTCTCCGTGGGGGGCTACACCTTC. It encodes CAISGALSVGGYTF.

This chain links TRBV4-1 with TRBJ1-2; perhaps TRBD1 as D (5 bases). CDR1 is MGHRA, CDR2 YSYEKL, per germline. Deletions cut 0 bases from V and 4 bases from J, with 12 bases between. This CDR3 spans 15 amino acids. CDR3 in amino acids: CASSQDPRVGYGYTF. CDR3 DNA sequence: TGCGCCAGCAGCCAAGACCCCAGGGTGGGCTATGGCTACACCTTC.

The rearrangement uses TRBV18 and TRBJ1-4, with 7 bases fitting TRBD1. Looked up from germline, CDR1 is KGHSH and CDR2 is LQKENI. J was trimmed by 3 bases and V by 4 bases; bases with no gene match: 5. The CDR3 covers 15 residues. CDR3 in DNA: TGTGCCAGCTCACTATCGACAGGGCCTAATGAAAAACTGTTTTTT. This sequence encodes CASSLSTGPNEKLFF.

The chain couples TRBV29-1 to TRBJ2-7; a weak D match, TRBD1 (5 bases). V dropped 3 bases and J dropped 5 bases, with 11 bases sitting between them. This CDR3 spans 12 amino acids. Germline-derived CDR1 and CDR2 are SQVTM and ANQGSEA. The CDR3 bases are TGCAGCGTTGACCCAGGGAATAACGAGCAGTACTTC. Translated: CSVDPGNNEQYF.

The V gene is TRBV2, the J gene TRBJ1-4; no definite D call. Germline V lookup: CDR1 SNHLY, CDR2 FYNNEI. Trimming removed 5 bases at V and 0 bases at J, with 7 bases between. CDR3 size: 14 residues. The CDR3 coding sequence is TGTGCCAGCAGTTGGACGTCAACTAATGAAAAACTGTTTTTT. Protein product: CASSWTSTNEKLFF.

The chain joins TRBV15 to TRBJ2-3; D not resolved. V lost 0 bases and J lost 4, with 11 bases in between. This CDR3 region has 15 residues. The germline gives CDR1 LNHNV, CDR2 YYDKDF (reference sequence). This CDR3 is CATSRDLGSADTQYF. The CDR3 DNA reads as TGTGCCACCAGCAGAGATCTGGGTTCGGCAGATACGCAGTATTTT. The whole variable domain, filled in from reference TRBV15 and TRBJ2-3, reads DAMVIQNPRYQVTQFGKPVTLSCSQTLNHNVMYWYQQKSSQAPKLLFHYYDKDFNNEADTPDNFQSRRPNTSFCFLDIRSPGLGDTAMYLCATSRDLGSADTQYFGPGTRLTVL.

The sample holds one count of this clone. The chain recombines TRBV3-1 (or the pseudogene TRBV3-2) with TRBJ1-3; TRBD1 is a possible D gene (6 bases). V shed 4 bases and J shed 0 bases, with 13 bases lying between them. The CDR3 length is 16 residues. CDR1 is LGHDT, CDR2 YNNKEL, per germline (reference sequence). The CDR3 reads CASSPRDISSGNTIYF. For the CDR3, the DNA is TGTGCCAGCAGCCCCAGGGACATCAGCTCTGGAAACACCATATATTTT.

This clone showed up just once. CDR3 nucleotide sequence: TGTGCCAGCAGTGAACAAGCTTTCTCTGGAAACACCATATATTTT. Protein product: CASSEQAFSGNTIYF. The V gene is TRBV6-1, the J gene TRBJ1-3; D gene uncertain. The V gene lost 2 bases and the J gene lost 0 bases, with 8 bases spanning the gap. The CDR3 has 15 residues. Germline CDR1 is MNHNS and CDR2 is SASEGT.

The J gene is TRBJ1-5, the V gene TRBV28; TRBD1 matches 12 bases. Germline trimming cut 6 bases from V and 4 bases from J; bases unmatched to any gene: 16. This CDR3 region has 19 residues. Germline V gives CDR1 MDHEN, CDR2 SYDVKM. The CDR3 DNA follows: TGTGCCAGCAGGCCGAACCGGGACAGGGGGCGTTACCTAAATCAGCCCCAGCATTTT. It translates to CASRPNRDRGRYLNQPQHF.

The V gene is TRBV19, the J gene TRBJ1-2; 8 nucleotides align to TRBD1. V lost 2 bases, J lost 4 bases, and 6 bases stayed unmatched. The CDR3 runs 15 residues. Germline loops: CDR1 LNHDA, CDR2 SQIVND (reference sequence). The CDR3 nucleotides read TGTGCCAGTAGTATAACAGGGGGATCCGGCTATGGCTACACCTTC. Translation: CASSITGGSGYGYTF.

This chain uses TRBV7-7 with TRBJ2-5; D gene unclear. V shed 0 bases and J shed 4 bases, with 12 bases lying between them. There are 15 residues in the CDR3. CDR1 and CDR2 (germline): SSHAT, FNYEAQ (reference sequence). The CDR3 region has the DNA TGTGCCAGCAGCTTAGCCTCGGCAGTCCCAGAGACCCAGTACTTC. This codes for CASSLASAVPETQYF. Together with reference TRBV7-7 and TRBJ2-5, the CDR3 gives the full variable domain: GAGVSQSPRYKVTKRGQDVTLRCDPISSHATLYWYQQALGQGPEFLTYFNYEAQPDKSGLPSDRFSAERPEGSISTLTIQRTEQRDSAMYRCASSLASAVPETQYFGPGTRLLVL.

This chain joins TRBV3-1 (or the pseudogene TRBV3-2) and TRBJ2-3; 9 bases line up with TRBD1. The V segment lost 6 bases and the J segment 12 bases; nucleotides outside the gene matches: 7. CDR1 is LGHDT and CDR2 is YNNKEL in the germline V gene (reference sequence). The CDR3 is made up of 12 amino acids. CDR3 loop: CASRSRDRDQYF. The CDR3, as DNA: TGTGCCAGCAGGTCCCGGGACAGGGATCAGTATTTT.

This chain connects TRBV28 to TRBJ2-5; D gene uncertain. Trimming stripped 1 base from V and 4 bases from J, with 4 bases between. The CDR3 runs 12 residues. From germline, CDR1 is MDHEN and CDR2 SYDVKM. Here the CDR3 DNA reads TGTGCCAGCAGTTTATTGGGAGAGACCCAGTACTTC. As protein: CASSLLGETQYF.

Written as DNA, the CDR3 is TGTGCCAGCTCACCACGGGGGGTAAACACTGAAGCTTTCTTT. Its protein is CASSPRGVNTEAFF. V gene TRBV18 combines with J gene TRBJ1-1; maybe TRBD1 (5 bases). The CDR3 runs to 14 residues. The V end was cut by 1 base, the J end by 2 bases, with 8 bases between. Germline CDR1 KGHSH, CDR2 LQKENI.

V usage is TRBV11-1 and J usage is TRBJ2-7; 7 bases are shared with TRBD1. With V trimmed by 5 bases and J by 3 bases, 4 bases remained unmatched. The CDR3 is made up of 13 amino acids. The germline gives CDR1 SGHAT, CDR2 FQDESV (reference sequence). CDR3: CASSPGTDYEQYF. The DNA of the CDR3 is TGTGCCAGCAGCCCCGGGACAGACTACGAGCAGTACTTC.

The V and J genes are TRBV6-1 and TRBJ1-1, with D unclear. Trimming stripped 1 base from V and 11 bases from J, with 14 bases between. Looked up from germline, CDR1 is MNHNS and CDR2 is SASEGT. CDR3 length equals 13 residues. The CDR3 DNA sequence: TGTGCCAGCAGTGAAGGCAGACTTACGGACGCTTTCTTT. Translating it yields CASSEGRLTDAFF.

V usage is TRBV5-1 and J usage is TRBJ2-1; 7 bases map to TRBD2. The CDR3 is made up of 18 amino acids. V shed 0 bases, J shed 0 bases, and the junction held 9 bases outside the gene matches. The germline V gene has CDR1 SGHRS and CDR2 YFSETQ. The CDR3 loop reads CASSLGPPRGSSYNEQFF. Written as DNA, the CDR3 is TGCGCCAGCAGCTTGGGACCGCCGCGGGGGAGCTCCTACAATGAGCAGTTCTTC.

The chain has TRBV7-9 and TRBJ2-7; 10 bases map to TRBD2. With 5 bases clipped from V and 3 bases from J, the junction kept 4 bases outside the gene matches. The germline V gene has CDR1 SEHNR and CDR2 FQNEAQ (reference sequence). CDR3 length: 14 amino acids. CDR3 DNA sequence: TGTGCCAGCAGCAACCGGACTAGCGGCTACGAGCAGTACTTC. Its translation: CASSNRTSGYEQYF.

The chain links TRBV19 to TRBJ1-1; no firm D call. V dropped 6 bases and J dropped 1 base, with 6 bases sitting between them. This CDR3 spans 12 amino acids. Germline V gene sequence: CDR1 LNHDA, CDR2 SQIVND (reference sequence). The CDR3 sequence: CASRKPNTEAFF. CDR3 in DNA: TGTGCCAGTAGAAAACCGAACACTGAAGCTTTCTTT. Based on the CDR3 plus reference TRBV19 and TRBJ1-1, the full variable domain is DGGITQSPKYLFRKEGQNVTLSCEQNLNHDAMYWYRQDPGQGLRLIYYSQIVNDFQKGDIAEGYSVSREKKESFPLTVTSAQKNPTAFYLCASRKPNTEAFFGQGTRLTVV.

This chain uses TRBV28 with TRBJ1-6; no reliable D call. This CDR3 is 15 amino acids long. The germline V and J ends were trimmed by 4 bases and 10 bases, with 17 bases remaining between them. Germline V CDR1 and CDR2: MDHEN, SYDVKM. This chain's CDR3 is CASSSPQVVGSPLHF. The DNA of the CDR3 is TGTGCCAGCAGTTCCCCCCAGGTTGTGGGCTCACCCCTCCACTTT.

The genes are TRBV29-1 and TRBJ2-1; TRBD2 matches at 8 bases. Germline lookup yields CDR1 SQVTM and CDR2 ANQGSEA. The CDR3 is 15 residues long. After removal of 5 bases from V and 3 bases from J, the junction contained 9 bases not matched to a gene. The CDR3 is CSVTHGGGLYNEQFF. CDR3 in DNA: TGCAGCGTTACCCACGGGGGGGGCCTCTACAATGAGCAGTTCTTC.